These 4 T cell receptor beta chains originate from one sample sequenced in a study of naive and memory T cell subsets. Study observations and caveats: Naive repertoires, especially CD8, held a few larger clonotypes, possibly memory cells re-expressing CD45RA.

An equimolar mix of two oligonucleotides served as the beta constant-region primer for TRBC1 and TRBC2. Ligated cDNA was amplified by four rounds of PCR with nested alpha and beta constant-region primers and SP2. TCRdb used MiXCR to reprocess the UMI-ligation and nested PCR reads, holding one entry per CDR3 protein. The top ten clones hold about 0.11% of a sample with approximately 140,000 distinct CDR3 sequences, roughly 22% of them seen once. Their target antigens are unknown. The sequencing input was naive CD4+ T cells from blood. All receptors come from a human donor in good health.

This clonotype turned up a few times. The chain joins TRBV28 to TRBJ2-5; 7 bases are shared with TRBD1. From germline, CDR1 is MDHEN and CDR2 SYDVKM. V lost 5 bases to trimming and J lost 5 bases; unmatched junction nucleotides: 11. This CDR3 region has 15 residues. CDR3 nucleotides: TGTGCCAGCAGTCCAGAACAGGGGATTCGGGAGACCCAGTACTTC. Translating gives CASSPEQGIRETQYF.

V usage is TRBV7-3 and J usage is TRBJ2-3; D gene unclear. The CDR3 totals 13 residues. Germline CDR1 reads SGHTA; CDR2 reads FQGTGA. The V end lost 5 bases, the J end lost 1 base, and 7 bases lay between the germline ends. DNA for the CDR3: TGTGCCAGCAGCCCTTCCGGCACAGATACGCAGTATTTT. It yields the protein CASSPSGTDTQYF.

The rearrangement links TRBV28 to TRBJ1-6, with D unresolved. The CDR3 runs 14 residues. Trimming shortened V by 2 bases and J by 8 bases, and 10 bases separated the two germline ends. Germline-derived CDR1 and CDR2 are MDHEN and SYDVKM. CDR3 residues: CASSLRQRDSPLHF. Written as DNA, the CDR3 is TGTGCCAGCAGTTTAAGGCAGAGGGATTCACCCCTCCACTTT.

This clonotype was counted between two and nine times. V usage is TRBV28 and J usage is TRBJ2-3; 8 bases fit TRBD2. V was clipped by 3 bases and J by 2 bases; unmatched bases: 19. Germline V CDR1 and CDR2: MDHEN, SYDVKM. This CDR3 is 20 amino acids long. The CDR3 DNA is TGTGCCAGCAGTTTCTTACTAGCGGTTATAAGAAAGGGCGACACAGATACGCAGTATTTT. Residues: CASSFLLAVIRKGDTDTQYF.